The 25 T cell receptor beta chains given below trace back to one sample, sequenced in a study of control samples from healthy donors and cancer patients. Method: immunoSEQ multiplex PCR; TCRdb's copy keeps in-frame clones and lacks some. Here the sample spans 110,000 or so clones, about nine tenths being singletons. Source material: blood. These TCRs come from a human donor in good health. The donor label of this sample is uncertain.

This clone has only one observation. This chain uses TRBV5-4 with TRBJ2-5; no clear D. The CDR3 is 10 residues long. Trimming stripped 7 bases from V and 4 bases from J, with 5 bases between. The V gene's germline CDR1 is SGHNT and CDR2 YYREEE (reference sequence). CDR3 protein: CASGRETQYF. The DNA of the CDR3 is TGTGCCAGCGGCAGAGAGACCCAGTACTTC.

The V gene is TRBV6-5, the J gene TRBJ1-1; the D gene is possibly TRBD1 (5 bases). The V end was cut by 5 bases, the J end by 1 base, with 14 bases between. The CDR3 has 15 residues. Germline CDR1 reads MNHEY; CDR2 reads SVGAGI. CDR3: CASSPPGQGNTEAFF. DNA for the CDR3: TGTGCCAGCAGTCCCCCTGGGCAGGGGAACACTGAAGCTTTCTTT.

The rearrangement uses TRBV9 and TRBJ1-2; D remains ambiguous. The V and J ends lost 4 bases and 8 bases respectively, with 12 bases between them. Germline V CDR1 and CDR2: SGDLS, YYNGEE. The CDR3 is made up of 12 amino acids. The CDR3 nucleotides read TGTGCCAGCAGCTTATATCAGGACGGCTACACCTTC. It encodes CASSLYQDGYTF.

The rearrangement uses TRBV2 and TRBJ2-3; D is undetermined. Trimming removed 8 bases from V and 2 bases from J, with 8 bases in between. Germline V gene sequence: CDR1 SNHLY, CDR2 FYNNEI. The CDR3 contains 12 residues. CDR3 region: CASSPVTDTQYF. CDR3 DNA sequence: TGTGCCAGCTCCCCCGTCACAGATACGCAGTATTTT.

In DNA form, the CDR3 reads TGCGCCAGCAGCCCAGGGACAGGCGCTAGTAATTCACCCCTCCACTTT. It is translated as CASSPGTGASNSPLHF. The chain couples TRBV5-1 to TRBJ1-6; 8 bases match TRBD1. With V trimmed by 4 bases and J by 6 bases, 9 bases remained unmatched. Germline CDR1 reads SGHRS; CDR2 reads YFSETQ. The CDR3 totals 16 residues.

The rearrangement uses TRBV5-1 and TRBJ2-5; D is possibly TRBD2 (6 bases). Germline loops: CDR1 SGHRS, CDR2 YFSETQ. The CDR3 length is 15 residues. Trimming left V 0 bases short and J 5 bases short, with 14 bases between. The chain's CDR3 is CASSLARVGGETQYF. In DNA, the CDR3 is TGCGCCAGCAGCTTGGCTAGGGTTGGAGGGGAGACCCAGTACTTC. The entire variable domain, with the rest obtained from reference TRBV5-1 and TRBJ2-5, is as follows: KAGVTQTPRYLIKTRGQQVTLSCSPISGHRSVSWYQQTPGQGLQFLFEYFSETQRNKGNFPGRFSGRQFSNSRSEMNVSTLELGDSALYLCASSLARVGGETQYFGPGTRLLVL.

This clone was recorded only once. The chain is built from TRBV5-8 and TRBJ1-4; D is uncertain. Trimming took off 1 base at V and 8 bases at J, with 15 bases between the two ends. The length of the CDR3 is 15 residues. The germline V gene has CDR1 SGHTS and CDR2 YDEGEE. The CDR3 bases are TGTGCCAGCAGCTTGAGCCAGGACCTAGAAGAAAAACTGTTTTTT. Protein sequence: CASSLSQDLEEKLFF.

The chain joins TRBV9 to TRBJ2-5; D may be TRBD1 or TRBD2 (5 bases each). This CDR3 has 13 amino acids. Germline V lookup: CDR1 SGDLS, CDR2 YYNGEE. V was trimmed by 0 bases and J by 7 bases, leaving 10 bases between them. The CDR3 loop is CASSVAQGATQYF. CDR3 bases: TGTGCCAGCAGCGTAGCTCAGGGAGCGACCCAGTACTTC.

The genes are TRBV5-1 and TRBJ2-3; no firm D call. Trimming removed 6 bases at V and 4 bases at J, with 6 bases between. CDR1 SGHRS and CDR2 YFSETQ come from the germline V gene. This CDR3 region has 11 residues. CDR3 DNA: TGCGCCAGCACCGACGCAGATACGCAGTATTTT. This gives the protein CASTDADTQYF.

This chain joins TRBV10-2 and TRBJ2-7; tentatively, D is TRBD2 (5 bases). Trimming took off 0 bases at V and 0 bases at J, with 15 bases between the two ends. Germline-derived CDR1 and CDR2 are WSHSY and SAAADI. The CDR3 covers 17 residues. The CDR3 DNA follows: TGCGCCAGCAGTGAGTCCATTAAGTACGGGGTCTCCTACGAGCAGTACTTC. This encodes CASSESIKYGVSYEQYF.

The chain uses TRBV10-3 and TRBJ2-7; 8 bases line up with TRBD2. Germline values: CDR1 ENHRY, CDR2 SYGVKD. V lost 3 bases to trimming and J lost 2 bases; unmatched junction nucleotides: 9. The CDR3 has 16 residues. The CDR3 sequence is CAISDILAADTYEQYF. The CDR3 nucleotides read TGTGCCATCAGTGACATACTAGCGGCCGATACCTACGAGCAGTACTTC.

This clone was recorded once. The chain joins TRBV10-1 to TRBJ1-4, with a possible D match to TRBD1 (6 bases). Deletions cut 3 bases from V and 14 bases from J, with 19 bases between. The CDR3 contains 14 residues. CDR1 is WNHNN and CDR2 is SYGVQD in the germline V gene (reference sequence). CDR3 nucleotide sequence: TGCGCCAGCAGTGATCGGCCAGGGGATAGACCGCTGTTTTTT. As protein: CASSDRPGDRPLFF.

The chain links TRBV7-9 to TRBJ2-7; TRBD1 aligns across 11 bases. The V and J ends lost 4 bases and 4 bases, in that order; junction bases with no gene match: 3. The CDR3 contains 14 residues. Per the germline V gene, CDR1 is SEHNR and CDR2 is FQNEAQ (reference sequence). The CDR3 reads CASSSDRGHYEQYF. DNA of the CDR3: TGTGCCAGCAGCTCGGACAGGGGGCATTACGAGCAGTACTTC.

V gene TRBV7-9 combines with J gene TRBJ2-2; D unclear. Germline assignment: CDR1 SEHNR and CDR2 FQNEAQ (reference sequence). The CDR3 runs 12 residues. Trimming removed 5 bases at V and 6 bases at J, with 7 bases between. This CDR3 is CASSQNAGELFF. DNA of the CDR3: TGTGCCAGCAGCCAAAACGCCGGGGAGCTGTTTTTT.

The V and J genes are TRBV5-1 and TRBJ1-1; a weak D match, TRBD1 (6 bases). This CDR3 has 17 amino acids. The germline V gene encodes CDR1 SGHRS and CDR2 YFSETQ. The ends were cut back, 4 bases at V and 1 base at J, with 20 bases in the middle. CDR3 nucleotides: TGCGCCAGCAGCACAAACTTCTTTGCGGGACAGAACACTGAAGCTTTCTTT. It is translated as CASSTNFFAGQNTEAFF.

J is TRBJ1-2 and V is TRBV30, with no clear D. V lost 0 bases, J lost 3 bases, and 8 bases lay in between. The CDR3 runs 13 residues. CDR1 and CDR2 from the germline V gene are GTSNPN and SVGIG (reference sequence). The CDR3 nucleotides read TGTGCCTGGAGTGTCAATCGGGACTATGGCTACACCTTC. Translation: CAWSVNRDYGYTF. Based on the CDR3 plus reference TRBV30 and TRBJ1-2, the full variable domain is SQTIHQWPATLVQPVGSPLSLECTVEGTSNPNLYWYRQAAGRGLQLLFYSVGIGQISSEVPQNLSASRPQDRQFILSSKKLLLSDSGFYLCAWSVNRDYGYTFGSGTRLTVV.

The chain links TRBV7-3 to TRBJ2-1; D is perhaps TRBD1 or TRBD2 (6 bases each). The germline V and J ends were trimmed by 5 bases and 5 bases, with 16 bases remaining between them. This CDR3 contains 15 residues. Germline CDR1 SGHTA, CDR2 FQGTGA. DNA for the CDR3: TGTGCCAGCAGCGTACAGGGACTGACTCACAATGAGCAGTTCTTC. Translated: CASSVQGLTHNEQFF.

The sample holds one count of this clone. The V gene is TRBV19, the J gene TRBJ1-2; a weak D match, TRBD1 (5 bases). Germline lookup yields CDR1 LNHDA and CDR2 SQIVND (reference sequence). V was cut by 6 bases and J by 3 bases, with 11 bases left in between. The CDR3 sequence is 13 residues long. This CDR3 is CASRGTADYGYTF. CDR3 DNA sequence: TGTGCCAGTAGGGGGACCGCCGACTATGGCTACACCTTC.

This rearrangement joins TRBV7-8 to TRBJ2-3; no reliable D call. Germline V gene sequence: CDR1 SGHVS, CDR2 FQNEAQ. V lost 0 bases, J lost 0 bases, and 10 bases lay in between. The CDR3 is 16 residues long. CDR3 sequence: CASSLARWRSTDTQYF. CDR3 sequence (DNA): TGTGCCAGCAGCTTAGCCAGGTGGCGGAGCACAGATACGCAGTATTTT.

This chain connects TRBV6-1 to TRBJ1-2; 10 bases line up with TRBD1. In germline, CDR1 is MNHNS, CDR2 SASEGT. This CDR3 contains 15 residues. The J segment lost 4 bases and the V segment lost 3 bases, leaving 5 bases of the junction unmatched. CDR3 sequence reads: CASSEDRGSGYGYTF. The CDR3 nucleotides are TGTGCCAGCAGTGAGGACAGGGGGAGTGGCTATGGCTACACCTTC.

The V call is TRBV24-1, the J call TRBJ2-5, with TRBD1 matching 8 bases. J gave up 7 bases and V 10 bases, and 10 bases lay outside the gene matches. CDR1 is KGHDR and CDR2 is SFDVKD in the germline V gene. The CDR3 covers 13 residues. CDR3 sequence reads: CATRAGGEGTQYF. DNA of the CDR3: TGTGCCACTCGAGCAGGGGGCGAGGGGACCCAGTACTTC.

The chain combines TRBV6-5 with TRBJ2-7, with D hard to call. The ends were cut back, 6 bases at V and 0 bases at J, with 9 bases in the middle. The germline gives CDR1 MNHEY, CDR2 SVGAGI. The CDR3 contains 13 residues. CDR3 DNA: TGTGCCAGCAGCGCTACAAGCTCCTACGAGCAGTACGTC. Amino acid sequence: CASSATSSYEQYV.

The chain couples TRBV7-2 to TRBJ2-3; D could derive from TRBD1 or TRBD2 (5 bases each). The germline V gene has CDR1 SGHTA and CDR2 FQGNSA. V lost 1 base and J lost 0, with 8 bases in between. The CDR3 extends over 15 amino acids. The CDR3 spells CASSLEGSSTDTQYF. The DNA for the CDR3 is TGTGCCAGCAGCTTAGAGGGGAGTAGCACAGATACGCAGTATTTT.

This chain joins TRBV29-1 and TRBJ1-1, with 8 bases fitting TRBD1. V was clipped by 3 bases and J by 2 bases; unmatched bases: 5. The germline CDR1 and CDR2 sequences are SQVTM and ANQGSEA. This CDR3 region has 14 residues. DNA for the CDR3: TGCAGCGTTGATACGGGACAGGTAAACACTGAAGCTTTCTTT. Translating it yields CSVDTGQVNTEAFF.

V and J are TRBV11-2 and TRBJ2-1; 11 bases map to TRBD2. Germline V CDR1 and CDR2: SGHAT, FQNNGV. The CDR3 consists of 15 residues. The trim removed 5 bases at V and 5 bases at J, leaving 5 bases unmatched. CDR3 sequence: CASSPLAGANNEQFF. The CDR3 DNA reads TGTGCCAGCAGCCCACTAGCGGGGGCTAACAATGAGCAGTTCTTC.